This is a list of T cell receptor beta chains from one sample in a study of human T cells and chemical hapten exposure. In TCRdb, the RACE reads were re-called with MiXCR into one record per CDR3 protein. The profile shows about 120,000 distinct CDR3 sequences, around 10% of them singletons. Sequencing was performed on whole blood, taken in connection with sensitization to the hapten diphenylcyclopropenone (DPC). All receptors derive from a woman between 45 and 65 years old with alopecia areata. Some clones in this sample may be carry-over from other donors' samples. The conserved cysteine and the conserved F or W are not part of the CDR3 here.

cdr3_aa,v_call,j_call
ASSQDNQRGFSETQY,TRBV4-1,TRBJ2-5
ASSPSGADTIY,TRBV5-5,TRBJ1-3
AIDRGPTDTQY,TRBV6-6,TRBJ2-3
ASSYRDPPNYGYT,TRBV6-2/TRBV6-3,TRBJ1-2
ASSMDRGPWNGYT,TRBV19,TRBJ1-2
ASGLVLPRVYYGYT,TRBV12-5,TRBJ1-2
ASSQVSAVSGDQNEQF,TRBV4-2,TRBJ2-1
ASSYSFKRGLNTGELF,TRBV6-6,TRBJ2-2
ASSPSRGSSTDTQY,TRBV4-1,TRBJ2-3
ASSLGSAPQH,TRBV7-2,TRBJ1-5
SALDAPGYT,TRBV20-1,TRBJ1-2
ASSPTGGSNEQY,TRBV6-5,TRBJ2-7
ATAGNEQF,TRBV12-3/TRBV12-4,TRBJ2-1
SARIQGNVLT,TRBV20-1,TRBJ2-6
ASSRNDRYEQY,TRBV3-1,TRBJ2-7
ASSYTGGSSNQPQH,TRBV6-2/TRBV6-3,TRBJ1-5
ASTPGQGSGYEQY,TRBV5-1,TRBJ2-7
ASRFGLATSTDTQY,TRBV5-4,TRBJ2-3
SVTTYSTNYEQY,TRBV29-1,TRBJ2-7
ASSVWARDTQY,TRBV5-6,TRBJ2-3
ASSFGTYNTGELF,TRBV7-9,TRBJ2-2
ASSDRTSGQETQY,TRBV7-2,TRBJ2-5